This entry concerns a single T cell receptor beta chain. Its cognate antigen is unknown. The sort gate was single viable CD3+CD4+CD8-CD45RO+ cells for memory CD4+ T cells. Per the authors' pipeline: Out-of-frame sequences were removed, leaving around 2.2 million distinct TCRbeta sequences. Clones were sequenced by immunoSEQ multiplex PCR, and TCRdb holds only the in-frame ones, with some missing. From that table come the V and J calls and clone size; the DNA was used to work out D and trimming. The sample records 50,000 to 65,000 clones, over 60% being singletons. These data come from a study of memory CD4+ T cells and cytomegalovirus serostatus. Study-level findings and limits: Suggested: most of the CMV-linked TCR signature lies in CD4+ memory cells. Repertoires predicted CMV serostatus with median bootstrapped AUC of about 0.95. About 40% of the roughly 150 known CMV-associated TCRbeta sequences appeared in CD4+ memory.

This clonotype was obtained from an adult in good health and CMV-seronegative. The sequencing input was memory CD4+ T cells from blood.

Here the CDR3 reads CASSQTRMNTEAFF. CDR3 nucleotides: TGTGCCAGCAGCCAGACACGCATGAACACTGAAGCTTTCTTT. The V and J genes are TRBV5-5 and TRBJ1-1, with D uncertain. The CDR3 covers 14 residues. V lost 4 bases, J lost 0 bases, and 10 bases lay in between. Germline assignment: CDR1 SGHKS and CDR2 YYEKEE (reference sequence). The variable domain in full, completed from reference TRBV5-5 and TRBJ1-1, reads DAGVTQSPTHLIKTRGQQVTLRCSPISGHKSVSWYQQVLGQGPQFIFQYYEKEERGRGNFPDRFSARQFPNYSSELNVNALLLGDSALYLCASSQTRMNTEAFFGQGTRLTVV.